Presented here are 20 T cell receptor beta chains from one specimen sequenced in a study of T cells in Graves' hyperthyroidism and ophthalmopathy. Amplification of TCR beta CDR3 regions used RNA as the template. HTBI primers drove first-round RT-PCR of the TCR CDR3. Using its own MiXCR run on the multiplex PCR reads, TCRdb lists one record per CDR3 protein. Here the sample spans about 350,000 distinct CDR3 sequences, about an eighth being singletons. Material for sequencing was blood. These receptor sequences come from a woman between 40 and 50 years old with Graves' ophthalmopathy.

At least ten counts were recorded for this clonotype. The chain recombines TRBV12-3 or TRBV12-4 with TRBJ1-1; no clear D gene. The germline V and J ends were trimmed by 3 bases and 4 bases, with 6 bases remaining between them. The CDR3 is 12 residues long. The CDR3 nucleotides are TGTGCCAGCAGTTTCGGTGCCACTGAAGCTTTCTTT. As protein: CASSFGATEAFF.

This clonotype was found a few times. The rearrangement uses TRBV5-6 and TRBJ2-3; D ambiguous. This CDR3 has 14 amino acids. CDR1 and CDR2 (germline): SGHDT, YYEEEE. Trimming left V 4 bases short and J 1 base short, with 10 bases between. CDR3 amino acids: CASSPAWGTDTQYF. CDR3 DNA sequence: TGTGCCAGCAGCCCTGCCTGGGGCACAGATACGCAGTATTTT.

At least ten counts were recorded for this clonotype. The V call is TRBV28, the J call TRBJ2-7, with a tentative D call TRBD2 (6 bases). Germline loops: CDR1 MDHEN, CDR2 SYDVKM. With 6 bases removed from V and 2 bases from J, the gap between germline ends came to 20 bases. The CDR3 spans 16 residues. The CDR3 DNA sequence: TGTGCCAGCAGCTCCACCCCTGGGGGGAATGCCTACGAGCAGTACTTC. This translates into CASSSTPGGNAYEQYF.

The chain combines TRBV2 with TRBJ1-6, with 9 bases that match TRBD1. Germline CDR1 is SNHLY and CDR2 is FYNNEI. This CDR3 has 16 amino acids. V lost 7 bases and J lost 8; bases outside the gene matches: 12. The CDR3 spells CASTPLLGQGDSPLHF. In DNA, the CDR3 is TGTGCCAGCACCCCTTTATTGGGACAGGGTGATTCACCCCTCCACTTT.

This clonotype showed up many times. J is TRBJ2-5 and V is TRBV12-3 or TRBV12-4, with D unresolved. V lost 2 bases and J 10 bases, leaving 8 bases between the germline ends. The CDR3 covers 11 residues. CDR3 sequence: CASSLRGGQYF. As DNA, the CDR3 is TGTGCCAGCAGTTTAAGAGGCGGCCAGTACTTC.

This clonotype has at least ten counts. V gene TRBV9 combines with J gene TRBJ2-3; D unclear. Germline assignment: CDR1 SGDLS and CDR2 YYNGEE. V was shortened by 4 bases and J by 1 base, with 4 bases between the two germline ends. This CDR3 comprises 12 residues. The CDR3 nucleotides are TGTGCCAGCAGCATTCGCACAGATACGCAGTATTTT. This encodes CASSIRTDTQYF.

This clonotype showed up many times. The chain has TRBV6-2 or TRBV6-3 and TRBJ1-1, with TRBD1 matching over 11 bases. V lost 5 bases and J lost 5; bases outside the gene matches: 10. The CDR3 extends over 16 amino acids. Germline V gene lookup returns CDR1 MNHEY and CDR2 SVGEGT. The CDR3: CASSNHRDRGRTEAFF. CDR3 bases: TGTGCCAGCAGTAATCACCGGGACAGGGGGAGGACTGAAGCTTTCTTT.

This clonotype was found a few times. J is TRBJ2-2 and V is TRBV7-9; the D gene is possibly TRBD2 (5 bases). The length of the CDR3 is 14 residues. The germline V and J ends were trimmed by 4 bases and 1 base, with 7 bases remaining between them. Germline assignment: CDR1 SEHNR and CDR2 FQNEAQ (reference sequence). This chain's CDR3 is CASSSAGNTGELFF. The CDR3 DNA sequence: TGTGCCAGCAGCTCCGCGGGGAACACCGGGGAGCTGTTTTTT.

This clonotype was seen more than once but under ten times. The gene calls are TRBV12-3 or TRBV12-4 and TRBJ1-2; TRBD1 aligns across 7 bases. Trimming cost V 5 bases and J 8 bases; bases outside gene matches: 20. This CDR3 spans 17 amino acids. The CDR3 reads CASSLVGARGARGGYTF. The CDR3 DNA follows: TGTGCCAGCAGTCTCGTCGGGGCCAGGGGGGCTCGGGGAGGCTACACCTTC.

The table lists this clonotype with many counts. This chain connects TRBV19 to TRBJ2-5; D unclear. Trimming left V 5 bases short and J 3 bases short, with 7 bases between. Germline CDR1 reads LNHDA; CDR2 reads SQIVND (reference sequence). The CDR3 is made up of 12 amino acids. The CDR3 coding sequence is TGTGCCAGTAGTCCAACCAAAGAGACCCAGTACTTC. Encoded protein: CASSPTKETQYF.

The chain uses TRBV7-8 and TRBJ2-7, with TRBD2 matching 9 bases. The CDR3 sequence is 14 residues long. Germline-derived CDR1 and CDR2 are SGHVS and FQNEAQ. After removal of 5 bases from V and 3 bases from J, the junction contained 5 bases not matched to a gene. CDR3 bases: TGTGCCAGCAGCGCCGGACTAGCGAGCTACGAGCAGTACTTC. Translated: CASSAGLASYEQYF. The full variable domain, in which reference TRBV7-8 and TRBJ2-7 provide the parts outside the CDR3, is GAGVSQSPRYKVAKRGQDVALRCDPISGHVSLFWYQQALGQGPEFLTYFQNEAQLDKSGLPSDRFFAERPEGSVSTLKIQRTQQEDSAVYLCASSAGLASYEQYFGPGTRLTVT.

DNA for the CDR3: TGTGCCAGCAGTTCCACAGGGGCCGGAGATACGCAGTATTTT. Protein product: CASSSTGAGDTQYF. The chain links TRBV12-3 or TRBV12-4 to TRBJ2-3; TRBD1 aligns across 7 bases. The V and J ends lost 4 bases and 5 bases, in that order; junction bases with no gene match: 6. This CDR3 contains 14 residues.

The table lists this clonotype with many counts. CDR3 protein: CASSTGLYNEQFF. The CDR3 nucleotides are TGTGCCAGCAGTACAGGGCTCTACAATGAGCAGTTCTTC. The V call is TRBV12-3 or TRBV12-4, the J call TRBJ2-1; D might be TRBD1 (6 bases). V was cut by 5 bases and J by 3 bases, with 8 bases left in between. The CDR3 has 13 amino acids.

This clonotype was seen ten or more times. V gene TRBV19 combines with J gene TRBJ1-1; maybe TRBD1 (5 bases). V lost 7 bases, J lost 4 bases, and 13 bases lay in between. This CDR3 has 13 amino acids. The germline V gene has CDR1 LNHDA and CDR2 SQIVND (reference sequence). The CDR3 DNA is TGTGCCAGTAATCGGGGGGGGATCACTGAAGCTTTCTTT. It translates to CASNRGGITEAFF.

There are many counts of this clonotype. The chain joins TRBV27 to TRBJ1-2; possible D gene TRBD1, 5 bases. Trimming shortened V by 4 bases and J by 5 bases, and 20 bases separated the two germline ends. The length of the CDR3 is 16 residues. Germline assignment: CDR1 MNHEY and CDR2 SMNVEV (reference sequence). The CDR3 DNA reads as TGTGCCAGCAGTTCATCGAATCAACAGGTAGCGTATGGCTACACCTTC. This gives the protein CASSSSNQQVAYGYTF.

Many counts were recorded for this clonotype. The CDR3 loop reads CASSLNAPSAPPSETQYF. CDR3 sequence (DNA): TGTGCCAGCAGTTTAAATGCGCCTAGCGCCCCACCTTCGGAGACCCAGTACTTC. V gene TRBV27 combines with J gene TRBJ2-5, with TRBD2 as a possible D gene (6 bases). Germline CDR1 is MNHEY and CDR2 is SMNVEV (reference sequence). The CDR3 sequence is 18 residues long. Trimming stripped 2 bases from V and 5 bases from J, with 24 bases between.

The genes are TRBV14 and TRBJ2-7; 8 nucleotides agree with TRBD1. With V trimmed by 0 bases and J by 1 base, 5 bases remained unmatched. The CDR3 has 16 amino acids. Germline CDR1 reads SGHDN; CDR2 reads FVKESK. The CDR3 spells CASSQETWTGSYEQYF. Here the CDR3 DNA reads TGTGCCAGCAGCCAAGAGACTTGGACAGGGTCCTACGAGCAGTACTTC.

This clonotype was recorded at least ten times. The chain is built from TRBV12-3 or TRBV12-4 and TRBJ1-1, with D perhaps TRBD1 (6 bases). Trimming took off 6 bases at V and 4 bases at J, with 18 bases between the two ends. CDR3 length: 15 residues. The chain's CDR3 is CASSKRGWSFTEAFF. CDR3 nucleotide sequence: TGTGCCAGCAGCAAAAGGGGGTGGTCGTTCACTGAAGCTTTCTTT.

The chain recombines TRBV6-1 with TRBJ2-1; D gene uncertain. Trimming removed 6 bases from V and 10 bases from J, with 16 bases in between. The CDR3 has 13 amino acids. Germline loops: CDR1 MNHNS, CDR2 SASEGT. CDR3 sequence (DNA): TGTGCCAGCAGCCCCAGGTTGTCAGGAGAGCAGTTCTTC. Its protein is CASSPRLSGEQFF.

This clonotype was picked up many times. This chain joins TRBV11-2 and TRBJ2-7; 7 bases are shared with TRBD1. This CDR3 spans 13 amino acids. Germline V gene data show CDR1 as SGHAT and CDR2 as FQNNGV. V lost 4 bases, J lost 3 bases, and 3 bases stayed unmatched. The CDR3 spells CASSSAGGYEQYF. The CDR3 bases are TGTGCCAGCAGCTCGGCAGGGGGCTACGAGCAGTACTTC.